This TCR beta chain stems from a study of cytomegalovirus exposure and HLA in healthy donors. Study findings and constraints: Presence/absence analyses assumed roughly uniform sequencing depth across donors, which may not hold. There were 150 to 200 TCR beta chains listed as cytomegalovirus-associated. The study dropped some indistinguishable V segments, TRBV6-2 and TRBV6-3 among them. It emerged from a later analysis that several of the most significant clusters appeared to be linked to common viral pathogens.

Comments on this clone: The antigen is not known.

The CDR3 length is 14 residues. Germline CDR1 and CDR2: SGDLS and YYNGEE. J lost 4 bases, V lost 4 bases, and 5 bases had no gene match. PCR involved 60 Vbeta and 13 Jbeta primers. The protocol was immunoSEQ multiplex PCR, while the TCRdb copy is restricted to in-frame clones and leaves out a portion. Among around 71,000 clones listed, about 60% were seen once. This TCR was sampled from a man younger than 40 in good health and CMV-seropositive. V usage is TRBV9 and J usage is TRBJ1-1, with 9 bases identical to TRBD1. Sequencing was performed on PBMCs. The CDR3 sequence is CASSLGQGRTEAFF. As DNA, the CDR3 is TGTGCCAGCAGCTTGGGACAGGGTCGCACTGAAGCTTTCTTT. Full variable domain (rest looked up from reference TRBV9 and TRBJ1-1): DSGVTQTPKHLITATGQRVTLRCSPRSGDLSVYWYQQSLDQGLQFLIQYYNGEERAKGNILERFSAQQFPDLHSELNLSSLELGDSALYFCASSLGQGRTEAFFGQGTRLTVV.